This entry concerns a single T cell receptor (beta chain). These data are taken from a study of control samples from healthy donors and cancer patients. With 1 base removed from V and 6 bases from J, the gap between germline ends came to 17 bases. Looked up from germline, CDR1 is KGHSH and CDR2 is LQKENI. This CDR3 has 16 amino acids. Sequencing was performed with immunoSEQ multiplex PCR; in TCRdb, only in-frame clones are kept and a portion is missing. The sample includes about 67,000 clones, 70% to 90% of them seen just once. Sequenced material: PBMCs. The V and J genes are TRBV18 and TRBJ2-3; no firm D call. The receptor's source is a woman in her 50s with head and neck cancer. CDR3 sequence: CASSPRASGVSDTQYF. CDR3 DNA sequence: TGTGCCAGCTCACCACGGGCCTCCGGAGTAAGCGATACGCAGTATTTT.